The 15 T cell receptor beta chains in this list originate from one sample, sequenced in a study of blood T cell repertoires in COVID-19. The repertoire was sequenced with immunoSEQ multiplex PCR; TCRdb's copy has only in-frame clones and lacks some. The sample holds roughly 60,000 clones; around 90% are singletons and the top ten take around 8.4%. Sequencing was carried out using peripheral blood. All receptors come from a woman older than 75 with active COVID-19.

This rearrangement joins TRBV18 to TRBJ2-3; 8 positions agree with TRBD2. Germline V gives CDR1 KGHSH, CDR2 LQKENI. There are 17 residues in the CDR3. V was clipped by 0 bases and J by 1 base; unmatched bases: 6. CDR3 in DNA: TGTGCCAGCTCACCACCGTCACGCGGGGGGCGCACAGATACGCAGTATTTT. This translates into CASSPPSRGGRTDTQYF. The entire variable domain, with the rest obtained from reference TRBV18 and TRBJ2-3, is as follows: NAGVMQNPRHLVRRRGQEARLRCSPMKGHSHVYWYRQLPEEGLKFMVYLQKENIIDESGMPKERFSAEFPKEGPSILRIQQVVRGDSAAYFCASSPPSRGGRTDTQYFGPGTRLTVL.

This clone has a single count. The CDR3 nucleotides read TGTGCCAGCAGCCTTTCTACAGGCGACTTCCACAATGAGCAGTTCTTC. Its translation is CASSLSTGDFHNEQFF. The rearrangement links TRBV3-1 (or the pseudogene TRBV3-2) to TRBJ2-1; maybe TRBD1 (5 bases). V was pared by 4 bases and J by 5 bases, with 18 bases between. Per germline, CDR1 LGHDT and CDR2 YNNKEL (reference sequence). This CDR3 spans 16 amino acids.

The chain uses TRBV6-6 and TRBJ2-7; TRBD1 matches at 8 bases. The CDR3 sequence is 15 residues long. Unmatched junction bases numbered 6, after V lost 2 bases and J lost 3 bases. Per the germline V gene, CDR1 is MNHNY and CDR2 is SVGAGI (reference sequence). The CDR3: CASSYPRTGRYEQYF. The DNA of the CDR3 is TGTGCCAGCAGTTACCCTAGGACAGGGCGCTACGAGCAGTACTTC.

This chain uses TRBV27 with TRBJ2-5; 7 bases line up with TRBD1. In germline, CDR1 is MNHEY, CDR2 SMNVEV (reference sequence). The trim removed 6 bases at V and 5 bases at J, leaving 15 bases unmatched. The CDR3 totals 16 residues. CDR3 DNA sequence: TGTGCCAGCAGCCAACTACAGGGGCCGTTGGGGGAGACCCAGTACTTC. Protein product: CASSQLQGPLGETQYF.

The rearrangement joins TRBV4-1 to TRBJ2-1, with D possibly TRBD2 on 5 matching bases. The germline gives CDR1 MGHRA, CDR2 YSYEKL. V was trimmed by 2 bases and J by 7 bases, leaving 6 bases between them. CDR3 size: 12 residues. The CDR3 coding sequence is TGCGCCAGCAGCCAAAGCGGAAATGAGCAGTTCTTC. Protein product: CASSQSGNEQFF.

This chain joins TRBV27 and TRBJ2-5; tentative D call: TRBD2 (5 bases). CDR1 MNHEY and CDR2 SMNVEV come from the germline V gene (reference sequence). V lost 5 bases and J lost 5, with 12 bases in between. This CDR3 spans 13 amino acids. CDR3 bases: TGTGCCAGCAGTCGACTAACCCGGGAGACCCAGTACTTC. As protein: CASSRLTRETQYF.

The chain recombines TRBV7-2 with TRBJ2-1, with D perhaps TRBD2 (6 bases). Germline V gene sequence: CDR1 SGHTA, CDR2 FQGNSA. The CDR3 has 16 amino acids. With 5 bases removed from V and 2 bases from J, the gap between germline ends came to 16 bases. CDR3 residues: CASSRGDGKPYNEQFF. In DNA form, the CDR3 reads TGTGCCAGCAGCCGCGGGGACGGGAAGCCCTACAATGAGCAGTTCTTC.

This clone was recorded a few times. The chain is built from TRBV6-1 and TRBJ2-1, with unresolved D. CDR1 and CDR2 from the germline V gene are MNHNS and SASEGT. The CDR3 is 15 amino acids. The V end lost 1 base, the J end lost 0 bases, and 7 bases lay between the germline ends. DNA of the CDR3: TGTGCCAGCAGTGAAGACCCGAGCTCCTACAATGAGCAGTTCTTC. Translating it yields CASSEDPSSYNEQFF.

The V and J genes are TRBV7-2 and TRBJ2-2; D perhaps matches TRBD1 (6 bases). Trimming took off 3 bases at V and 2 bases at J, with 13 bases between the two ends. In germline, CDR1 is SGHTA, CDR2 FQGNSA. This CDR3 region has 16 residues. For the CDR3, the DNA is TGTGCCAGCAGCTTCGGGACAAGTCTAAACACCGGGGAGCTGTTTTTT. This gives the protein CASSFGTSLNTGELFF.

The chain links TRBV7-2 to TRBJ2-3, with D perhaps TRBD2 (7 bases). The CDR3 loop spans 18 amino acids. V was clipped by 1 base and J by 2 bases, with 19 bases between them. CDR1 is SGHTA and CDR2 is FQGNSA in the germline V gene. CDR3 coding DNA: TGTGCCAGCAGCTTAGGAACAGGAGGGGGGACTAACACAGATACGCAGTATTTT. This gives the protein CASSLGTGGGTNTDTQYF.

This clone appeared a single time. For the CDR3, the DNA is TGTGCCATTAGGGGATCTGGCTCCTACGAGCAGTACGTC. Its translation: CAIRGSGSYEQYV. V usage is TRBV10-3 and J usage is TRBJ2-7, with D possibly matching TRBD1 (5 bases). V lost 9 bases to trimming and J lost 0 bases, with 12 bases between them. Germline V lookup: CDR1 ENHRY, CDR2 SYGVKD. The CDR3 spans 13 residues.

This sequence joins TRBV28 and TRBJ2-5; 10 positions agree with TRBD1. Trimming removed 5 bases from V and 5 bases from J; junction bases left unmatched: 8. Germline V gives CDR1 MDHEN, CDR2 SYDVKM. This CDR3 has 15 residues. The CDR3 sequence: CASSNPGTGAETQYF. CDR3 nucleotide sequence: TGTGCCAGCAGTAATCCCGGGACAGGGGCTGAGACCCAGTACTTC.

This sequence joins TRBV7-2 and TRBJ2-1; TRBD2 aligns across 8 bases. This CDR3 spans 15 amino acids. Germline V gives CDR1 SGHTA, CDR2 FQGNSA. V was pared by 5 bases and J by 8 bases, with 11 bases of the junction left unmatched. CDR3: CASSPVGAGGHEQFF. In nucleotides, the CDR3 is TGTGCCAGCAGCCCAGTCGGTGCGGGGGGTCATGAGCAGTTCTTC.

The chain employs TRBV5-1 and TRBJ1-2; maybe TRBD1 (6 bases). Per germline, CDR1 SGHRS and CDR2 YFSETQ. This CDR3 comprises 13 residues. With 5 bases removed from V and 3 bases from J, the gap between germline ends came to 11 bases. The CDR3 sequence: CASSGTLDYGYTF. The CDR3, as DNA: TGCGCCAGCAGTGGGACACTCGACTATGGCTACACCTTC.

This clone was found once. The genes are TRBV11-2 and TRBJ2-1, with 11 bases matching TRBD2. V lost 5 bases and J lost 14; bases outside the gene matches: 20. CDR3 length equals 17 residues. The germline gives CDR1 SGHAT, CDR2 FQNNGV. In nucleotides, the CDR3 is TGTGCCAGCAGCCCCCGGGTTTCTAGCGGGAGGTCCGAGAGGAAGTTCTTC. It specifies CASSPRVSSGRSERKFF. The entire variable domain, with the rest obtained from reference TRBV11-2 and TRBJ2-1, is as follows: EAGVAQSPRYKIIEKRQSVAFWCNPISGHATLYWYQQILGQGPKLLIQFQNNGVVDDSQLPKDRFSAERLKGVDSTLKIQPAKLEDSAVYLCASSPRVSSGRSERKFFGPGTRLTVL.